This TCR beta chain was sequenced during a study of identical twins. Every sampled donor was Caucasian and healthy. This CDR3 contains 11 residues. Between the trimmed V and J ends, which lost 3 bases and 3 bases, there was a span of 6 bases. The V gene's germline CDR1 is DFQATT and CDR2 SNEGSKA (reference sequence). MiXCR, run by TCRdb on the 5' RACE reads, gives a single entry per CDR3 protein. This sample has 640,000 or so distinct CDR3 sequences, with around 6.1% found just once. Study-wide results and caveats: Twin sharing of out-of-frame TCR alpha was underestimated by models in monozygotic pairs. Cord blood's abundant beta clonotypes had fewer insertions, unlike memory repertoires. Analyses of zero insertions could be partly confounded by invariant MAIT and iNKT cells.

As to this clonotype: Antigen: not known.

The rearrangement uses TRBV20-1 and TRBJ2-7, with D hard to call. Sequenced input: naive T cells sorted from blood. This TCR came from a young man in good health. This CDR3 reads CSASADYEQYF. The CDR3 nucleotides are TGCAGTGCTAGTGCAGACTACGAGCAGTACTTC.